These T cell receptor beta chains were read from a single sample in a study of T cell responses to AZD1222 COVID-19 vaccine. The repertoire was sequenced with immunoSEQ multiplex PCR; TCRdb's copy has only in-frame clones and lacks some. The profile covers around 160,000 clones, with about 92% appearing a single time and 1.5% to 2% taken by the ten largest. The sequencing here drew on peripheral blood, taken on day 0 of AZD1222 vaccination. These receptors all come from an adult in good health. Both conserved end residues are part of each CDR3. Fields, in order: clone size, J gene, V gene, D gene, CDR3 DNA, CDR3 protein. D genes are given only for firm matches. Clone size, where shown, is once, few, many, or a class for clones that have expanded.

- TRBJ2-1 TRBV11-2 TRBD2 TGTGCCAGCAGCCCCCGGACTAGCGGGGGGGAAGGAATAAATGAGCAGTTCTTC CASSPRTSGGEGINEQFF
- TRBJ1-2 TRBV7-2 - TGTGCCAGCAACTGGGCCCCGTCTTTTGGCTACACCTTC CASNWAPSFGYTF
- TRBJ2-5 TRBV10-2 - TGCGCCAGCAGTGACGGAGAGGAGACCCAGTACTTC CASSDGEETQYF
- TRBJ2-2 TRBV6-4 TRBD1 TGTGCCAGCAGTGCACAGGGGGCGGCCGGGGAGCTGTTTTTT CASSAQGAAGELFF
- TRBJ2-5 TRBV3-1/TRBV3-2 - TGTGCCAGCAGCCATATAGGGATCCAAGAGACCCAGTACTTC CASSHIGIQETQYF
- TRBJ2-3 TRBV7-3 - TGTGCCAGCAGCTCAATGGGGGTCCGCACAGATACGCAGTATTTT CASSSMGVRTDTQYF
- TRBJ1-5 TRBV12-3/TRBV12-4 - TGTGCCAGCAGTTTAAGGGATAACCAGCCCCAGCATTTT CASSLRDNQPQHF
- TRBJ2-1 TRBV9 - TGTGCCAGCAGCGTAGGTGGAAGTTCCGATGAGCAGTTCTTC CASSVGGSSDEQFF
once TRBJ2-1 TRBV10-1 - TGCGCCAGCAGTGAGATCAATGGGGGTTACAATGAGCAGTTCTTC CASSEINGGYNEQFF
- TRBJ2-2 TRBV30 - TGTGCCTGGGACGGTGGGAGCACCGGGGAGCTGTTTTTT CAWDGGSTGELFF
- TRBJ1-2 TRBV6-5 - TGTGCCAGCGCCCCTTACAGGGTGGGCTATGGCTACACCTTC CASAPYRVGYGYTF
once TRBJ1-1 TRBV4-1 - TGCGCCAGCAGCCAAGGAAGGGTCTCGAACACTGAAGCTTTCTTT CASSQGRVSNTEAFF
- TRBJ1-6 TRBV2 - TGTGCCAGCAAGGGGGTTTCCGATTCACCCCTCCACTTT CASKGVSDSPLHF
- TRBJ1-2 TRBV30 - TGTGCCTGGTCCGGTTCTAACTATGGCTACACCTTC CAWSGSNYGYTF
- TRBJ1-1 TRBV5-1 - TGCGCCAGCAGCCTTCTTGGGGGTACTGAAGCTTTCTTT CASSLLGGTEAFF
- TRBJ2-2 TRBV12-3/TRBV12-4 - TGTGCCAGCAGTTTAATCTCCGGGGAGCTGTTTTTT CASSLISGELFF
- TRBJ2-3 TRBV29-1 TRBD2 TGCAGCGTTGGGTCGGGAGGGCCTGATACGCAGTATTTT CSVGSGGPDTQYF
- TRBJ2-7 TRBV10-3 - TGTGCCATCAGCCGGGACAATTCCTACGAGCAGTACTTC CAISRDNSYEQYF
- TRBJ2-7 TRBV27 TRBD1 TGTGCCAGCAGTTCCGACAGGGGATGGGCCTACGAGCAGTACTTC CASSSDRGWAYEQYF
- TRBJ2-2 TRBV19 - TGTGCCAGTAGTATCAGACAGGTGCTCACCGGGGAGCTGTTTTTT CASSIRQVLTGELFF